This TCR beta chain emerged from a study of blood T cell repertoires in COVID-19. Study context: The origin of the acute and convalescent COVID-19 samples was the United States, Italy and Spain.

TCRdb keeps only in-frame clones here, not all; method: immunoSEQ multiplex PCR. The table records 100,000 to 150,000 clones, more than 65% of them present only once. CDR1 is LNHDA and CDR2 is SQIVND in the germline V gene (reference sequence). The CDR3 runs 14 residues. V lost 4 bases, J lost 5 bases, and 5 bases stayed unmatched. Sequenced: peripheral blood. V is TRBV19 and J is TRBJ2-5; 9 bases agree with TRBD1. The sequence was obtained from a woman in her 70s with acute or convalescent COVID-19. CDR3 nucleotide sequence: TGTGCCAGTAGTACCGGGACAGGGTGGGAGACCCAGTACTTC. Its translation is CASSTGTGWETQYF.